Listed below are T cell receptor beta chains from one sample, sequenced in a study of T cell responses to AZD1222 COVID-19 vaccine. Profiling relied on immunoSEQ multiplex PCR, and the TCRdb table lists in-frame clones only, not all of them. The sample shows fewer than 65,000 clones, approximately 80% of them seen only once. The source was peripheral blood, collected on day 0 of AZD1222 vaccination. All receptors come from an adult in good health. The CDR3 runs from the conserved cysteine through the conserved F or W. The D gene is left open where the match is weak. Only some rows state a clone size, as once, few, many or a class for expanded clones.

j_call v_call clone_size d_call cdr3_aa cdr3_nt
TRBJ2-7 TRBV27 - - CASSPGGGRSSYEQYF TGTGCCAGCAGCCCCGGTGGGGGTAGGAGCTCCTACGAGCAGTACTTC
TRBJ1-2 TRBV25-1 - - CASSESGNYGYTF TGTGCCAGCAGTGAGTCCGGGAACTATGGCTACACCTTC
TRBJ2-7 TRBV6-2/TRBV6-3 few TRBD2 CASSYASGRVREQYF TGTGCCAGCAGTTACGCTAGCGGGAGAGTGAGGGAGCAGTACTTC
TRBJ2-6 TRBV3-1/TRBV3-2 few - CASSPGGGTNVLTF TGTGCCAGCAGCCCAGGGGGGGGGACCAACGTCCTGACTTTC
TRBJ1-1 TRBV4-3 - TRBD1 CASSPHTLGTGGDTEAFF TGCGCCAGCAGCCCCCACACCCTTGGGACAGGGGGGGACACTGAAGCTTTCTTT
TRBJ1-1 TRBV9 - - CASSVGWNTEAFF TGTGCCAGCAGCGTAGGTTGGAACACTGAAGCTTTCTTT
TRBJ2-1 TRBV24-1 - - CATTSLGEQFF TGTGCCACCACCAGCCTGGGTGAGCAGTTCTTC
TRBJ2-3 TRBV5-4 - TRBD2 CASSHTGTSASDTQYF TGTGCCAGCAGCCATACCGGGACTAGCGCTTCAGATACGCAGTATTTT
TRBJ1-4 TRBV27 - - CASSLRSGNEKLFF TGTGCCAGCAGTTTAAGATCAGGGAATGAAAAACTGTTTTTT
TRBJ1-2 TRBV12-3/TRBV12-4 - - CASSGTVTSGYTF TGTGCCAGCAGTGGGACGGTGACATCGGGCTACACCTTC
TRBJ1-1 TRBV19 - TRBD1 CASSPWTGTNTEAFF TGTGCCAGTAGCCCTTGGACAGGGACGAACACTGAAGCTTTCTTT
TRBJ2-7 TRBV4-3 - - CASSQDWGALYEQYF TGCGCCAGCAGCCAAGATTGGGGGGCGCTGTACGAGCAGTACTTC
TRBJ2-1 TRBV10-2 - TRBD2 CASSKGGTSGSDEQFF TGCGCCAGCAGTAAAGGGGGGACTAGCGGGAGTGATGAGCAGTTCTTC
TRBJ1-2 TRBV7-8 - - CASSLAGLSIGYGYTF TGTGCCAGCAGCTTAGCCGGACTGTCGATTGGGTATGGCTACACCTTC
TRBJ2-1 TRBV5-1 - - CASSLNRVESNEQFF TGCGCCAGCTCGTTAAACAGGGTAGAGAGCAATGAGCAGTTCTTC
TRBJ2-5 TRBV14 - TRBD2 CASSQDTGLAGVETQYF TGTGCCAGCAGCCAAGATACGGGACTAGCGGGAGTAGAGACCCAGTACTTC
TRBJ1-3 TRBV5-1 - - CASSSQGPGNTIYF TGCGCCAGCAGCTCCCAGGGTCCTGGAAACACCATATATTTT
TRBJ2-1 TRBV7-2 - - CASSLVRGSSYNEQFF TGTGCCAGCAGCTTAGTACGGGGGAGCTCCTACAATGAGCAGTTCTTC
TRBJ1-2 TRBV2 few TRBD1 CASRGGSRDSDGYTF TGTGCCAGCAGGGGGGGATCTAGGGACAGTGATGGCTACACCTTC
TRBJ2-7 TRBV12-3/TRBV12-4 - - CASSTTATYEQYF TGTGCCAGCAGTACGACAGCGACCTACGAGCAGTACTTC
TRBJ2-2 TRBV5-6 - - CASSWWARYTGELFF TGTGCCAGCAGCTGGTGGGCGCGATACACCGGGGAGCTGTTTTTT
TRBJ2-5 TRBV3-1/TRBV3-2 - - CASSDRVGQETQYF TGTGCCAGCAGCGACCGGGTGGGCCAAGAGACCCAGTACTTC
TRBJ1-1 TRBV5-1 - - CASSLSALGDTEAFF TGCGCCAGCAGCCTATCGGCTCTGGGGGACACTGAAGCTTTCTTT
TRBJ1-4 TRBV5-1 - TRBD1 CASSEGQGALGKLFF TGCGCCAGCAGCGAAGGACAGGGCGCGTTAGGAAAACTGTTTTTT
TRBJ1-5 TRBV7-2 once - CASSHAGGHNQPQHF TGTGCCAGCAGCCATGCCGGGGGACATAATCAGCCCCAGCATTTT
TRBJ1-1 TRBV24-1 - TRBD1 CASLGGTVNTEAFF TGTGCCTCACTAGGAGGGACAGTGAACACTGAAGCTTTCTTT
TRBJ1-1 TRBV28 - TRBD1 CASRSRQGGTEAFF TGTGCCAGCAGAAGTAGACAGGGCGGCACTGAAGCTTTCTTT
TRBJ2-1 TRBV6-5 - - CASSYGESSYNEQFF TGTGCCAGCAGTTACGGCGAGAGCTCCTACAATGAGCAGTTCTTC
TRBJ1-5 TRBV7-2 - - CASSPYRVEQPQHF TGTGCCAGCAGCCCCTACCGGGTGGAACAGCCCCAGCATTTT
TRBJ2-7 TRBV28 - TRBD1 CASSFQGAGYEQYF TGTGCCAGCAGTTTCCAGGGGGCGGGATACGAGCAGTACTTC
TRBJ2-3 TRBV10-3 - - CAISDRRDDTQYF TGTGCCATCAGTGACCGAAGAGACGATACGCAGTATTTT
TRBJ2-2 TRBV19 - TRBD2 CASSIRSGTNTGELFF TGTGCCAGTAGTATACGCAGCGGGACGAACACCGGGGAGCTGTTTTTT
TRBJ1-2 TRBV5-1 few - CASSLAVLRPGVDGYTF TGCGCCAGCAGCTTGGCCGTTCTTAGGCCAGGGGTTGATGGCTACACCTTC
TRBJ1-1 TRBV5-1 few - CASSFWGRKNENTEAFF TGCGCCAGCAGCTTCTGGGGACGGAAAAACGAGAACACTGAAGCTTTCTTT
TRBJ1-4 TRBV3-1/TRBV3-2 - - CASSQRGSREKLFF TGTGCCAGCAGCCAGAGAGGGTCGAGAGAAAAACTGTTTTTT
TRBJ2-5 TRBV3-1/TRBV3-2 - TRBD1 CASSVTGGETQYF TGTGCCAGCAGCGTGACAGGGGGAGAGACCCAGTACTTC
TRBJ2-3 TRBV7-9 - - CASSSRQSYSTDTQYF TGTGCCAGCAGCTCACGGCAGTCCTATTCCACAGATACGCAGTATTTT
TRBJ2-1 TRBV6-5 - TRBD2 CASSQAGYYNEQFF TGTGCCAGCTCCCAAGCGGGGTACTACAATGAGCAGTTCTTC
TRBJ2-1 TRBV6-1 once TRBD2 CASSEFSGSESYNEQFF TGTGCCAGCAGTGAGTTTAGCGGGAGTGAATCCTACAATGAGCAGTTCTTC
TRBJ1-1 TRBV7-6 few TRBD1 CASSLGFSDRDTEAFF TGTGCCAGCAGCTTAGGGTTCAGCGACAGGGACACTGAAGCTTTCTTT
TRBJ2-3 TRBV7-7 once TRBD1 CASSWDRIPTDTQYF TGTGCTAGCAGCTGGGACAGAATACCTACAGATACGCAGTATTTT
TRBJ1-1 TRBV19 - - CASSIAGARTEAFF TGTGCCAGTAGTATAGCCGGGGCCAGGACTGAAGCTTTCTTT
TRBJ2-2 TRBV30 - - CAWSTVPGELFF TGTGCCTGGAGTACCGTACCCGGGGAGCTGTTTTTT
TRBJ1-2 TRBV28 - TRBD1 CAATGRDGYTF TGTGCCGCGACAGGGAGGGATGGCTACACCTTC
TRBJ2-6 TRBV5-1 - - CASSLGSGANVLTF TGCGCCAGCAGCTTGGGCTCTGGGGCCAACGTCCTGACTTTC
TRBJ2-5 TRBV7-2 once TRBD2 CASSLALGSGSGKTQYF TGTGCCAGCAGCTTAGCGTTGGGTAGCGGGAGTGGGAAGACCCAGTACTTC
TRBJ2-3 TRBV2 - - CATLRVYPPSTDTQYF TGTGCCACCCTCCGAGTTTACCCACCTAGCACAGATACGCAGTATTTT
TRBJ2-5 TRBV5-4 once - CASSLRQGTETQYF TGTGCCAGCAGCTTGAGGCAGGGAACCGAGACCCAGTACTTC
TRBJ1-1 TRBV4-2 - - CASSHSRDTPRTEAFF TGTGCCAGCAGCCACTCTAGGGACACCCCGCGGACTGAAGCTTTCTTT